These T cell receptor beta chains were read from a single sample in a study of T cell repertoires in cytomegalovirus infection. TCRdb recomputed calls from the reads with MiXCR, one row per CDR3 protein. This table holds about 890,000 distinct CDR3 sequences, approximately 32% found once. These receptors lack a known antigen. The sequencing used cultured CD8+ T cells from PBMCs, collected from culture after CMV antigen stimulation. All receptors come from a human donor in good health (CMV status not recorded). Some clones in this sample may be carry-over from other donors' samples. The CDR3 runs from the conserved cysteine through the conserved F or W. The order of the fields is CDR3 protein, CDR3 DNA, clone size, J gene, V gene, D gene. A D gene is named only where the DNA matches it firmly. The listing skips clone size in some rows; elsewhere it reads once, few, many or a size class.

CASSTRLNEQYF | TGTGCCAGTAGTACTCGACTCAACGAGCAGTACTTC | many | TRBJ2-7 | TRBV19 | NA
CATSDHRALHANTGELFF | TGTGCCACCAGTGACCATCGGGCGTTACACGCGAACACCGGGGAGCTGTTTTTT | few | TRBJ2-2 | TRBV24-1 | NA
CASSKPAGNQPQHF | TGTGCCAGTAGTAAGCCCGCAGGGAATCAGCCCCAGCATTTT | NA | TRBJ1-5 | TRBV19 | NA
CASSVPAGSSYNEQFF | TGTGCCAGCAGCGTTCCAGCGGGCAGCTCCTACAATGAGCAGTTCTTC | NA | TRBJ2-1 | TRBV9 | NA
CSVEFPRDESGNTIYF | TGCAGCGTTGAATTCCCACGGGACGAAAGTGGAAACACCATATATTTT | few | TRBJ1-3 | TRBV29-1 | NA
CASSRDRNMNTEAFF | TGTGCCAGCAGTAGAGACAGGAACATGAACACTGAAGCTTTCTTT | once | TRBJ1-1 | TRBV6-6 | NA
CASSLTSGRGVYMNTEAFF | TGTGCCAGCAGCTTAACGTCGGGCAGGGGGGTTTACATGAACACTGAAGCTTTCTTT | few | TRBJ1-1 | TRBV7-8 | TRBD1
CASNSLGGGEKLFF | TGTGCCAGCAACTCGCTGGGGGGTGGTGAAAAACTGTTTTTT | few | TRBJ1-4 | TRBV6-5 | NA
CATDTGAGANVLTF | TGTGCCACCGATACAGGGGCTGGGGCCAACGTCCTGACTTTC | once | TRBJ2-6 | TRBV12-3/TRBV12-4 | TRBD1
CASSLAGRENYGYTF | TGTGCCAGCAGCTTAGCGGGCAGGGAAAACTATGGCTACACCTTC | NA | TRBJ1-2 | TRBV11-2 | NA